The clone carrying this TCR beta chain occurred once. This entry belongs to a study of control samples from healthy donors and cancer patients. Measured with immunoSEQ multiplex PCR; TCRdb has only the in-frame clones, and not every one. Among 250,000 to 300,000 clones, over 75% were seen once, and the ten largest hold 10% to 15%. V lost 6 bases to trimming and J lost 5 bases, with 5 bases between them. CDR3 size: 10 residues. Germline CDR1 and CDR2: LGHNT and FRNRAP. The sequence was collected from a woman in her sixties or seventies with lung cancer. V and J are TRBV12-5 and TRBJ2-7; no reliable D call. The source material was PBMCs. The CDR3 region is CASGRDEQYF. In DNA, the CDR3 is TGTGCTAGTGGGCGCGACGAGCAGTACTTC.